Sequencing of this T cell receptor (beta chain) was carried out in a study of cytomegalovirus exposure and HLA in healthy donors. In the study overall: Among the roughly 400 donors who were genotyped, about 79% fell in the genetic ancestry cluster that is associated with self-reported Caucasian donors. General study points: Reported findings show TCR beta sequences accurately forecast HLA-A and HLA-B alleles in most subjects. Rare sequences made up most TCRs, while some public TCRs were found in many donors. A later analysis associated 15,000 or so TCR beta sequences with HLA alleles at a 0.05 false discovery rate.

This PCR relied on a set of 60 Vbeta primers and 13 Jbeta primers. The method was immunoSEQ multiplex PCR; TCRdb's version includes in-frame clones alone and lacks a portion of them. The sample holds 270,000 or so clones, around 90% seen once. V shed 6 bases and J 2 bases; nucleotides not matched to a gene: 4. There are 14 residues in the CDR3. Germline V gives CDR1 SGHNT, CDR2 YYREEE (reference sequence). This clone was counted a single time. The target antigen is unknown. The genes are TRBV5-4 and TRBJ2-1; TRBD2 agrees at 8 bases. Sequenced input: PBMCs. The TCR was taken from a girl under 10 years old in good health and CMV-seronegative. CDR3 sequence (DNA): TGTGCCAGCATGAGCGGGAGTCCCTACAATGAGCAGTTCTTC. This encodes CASMSGSPYNEQFF.